This T cell receptor (beta chain) was sequenced in a study of CD8 T cells in ankylosing spondylitis. General study results and limits: Ankylosing spondylitis blood appeared to be characterized by a TCR beta motif of eight or nine highly homologous variants. Earlier reports found some motif variants in synovial fluid and blood in reactive arthritis.

This CDR3 is built from 14 residues. Germline values: CDR1 MNHEY, CDR2 SVGEGT. Trimming removed 7 bases from V and 5 bases from J, with 17 bases in between. This clonotype was observed at least ten times. Its antigen is unidentified. Quantitative 5'-RACE with molecular barcodes generated TCR beta libraries. TCRdb called the 5' RACE reads again in MiXCR, with one record for every CDR3 protein. The repertoire consists of some 130,000 distinct CDR3 sequences, with 9.5% to 12% occurring once and the leading ten covering less than 5%. The sequenced sample was blood, either unsorted or a sorted T cell fraction (not recorded which). V usage is TRBV6-2 or TRBV6-3 and J usage is TRBJ1-1; D might be TRBD1 (6 bases). This receptor was taken from a female donor with ankylosing spondylitis or in good health (not recorded which). CDR3 sequence (DNA): TGTGCCAGCAAGGTCCCGGGAAGGGGGACTGAAGCTTTCTTT. Its protein is CASKVPGRGTEAFF.